This T cell receptor (beta chain) was found in a study of Graves' ophthalmopathy and Graves' hyperthyroidism. General study results and limits: Blood also carried most expanded thyroid clonotypes exceeding 0.001 frequency.

CDR3 length: 13 residues. V dropped 8 bases and J dropped 1 base, with 11 bases sitting between them. CDR1 is MNHEY and CDR2 is SVGAGI in the germline V gene. Amplified material comprised TCR beta CDR3 regions derived from RNA transcripts. The first round was an RT-PCR with HTBI primers, and the second round was a multiplex PCR. TCRdb passed the multiplex PCR reads through MiXCR, listing each CDR3 protein once. Among more than 1,000,000 distinct CDR3 sequences, 36% were seen once, and the ten largest hold 8.5% to 14%. This clonotype turned up a few times. Its cognate antigen is unknown. The material sequenced was peripheral blood or thyroid tissue (not recorded which). V is TRBV6-5 and J is TRBJ2-5; D unclear. This clonotype was sampled from an adult man with Graves' hyperthyroidism. The CDR3 DNA sequence: TGTGCCAGCGGAAGCAGGCCCCAAGAGACCCAGTACTTC. This sequence encodes CASGSRPQETQYF.